These 21 T cell receptor beta chains were all obtained from the same sample, sequenced in a study of cytomegalovirus exposure and HLA in healthy donors. In the PCR, 60 Vbeta and 13 Jbeta primers were used. Produced via immunoSEQ multiplex PCR; TCRdb's table is partial and in-frame only. This sample carries 73,000 or so clones, about 81% of them seen once, and the ten largest clones take approximately 7%. Sequencing input: PBMCs. These receptor sequences come from a human donor in good health.

The chain combines TRBV30 with TRBJ1-3; the D is unclear. Germline CDR1 is GTSNPN and CDR2 is SVGIG (reference sequence). Trimming stripped 2 bases from V and 0 bases from J, with 5 bases between. The CDR3 loop spans 13 amino acids. CDR3 sequence reads: CAWSRSSGNTIYF. The CDR3 DNA reads as TGTGCCTGGAGTCGGAGCTCTGGAAACACCATATATTTT.

This sequence joins TRBV7-9 and TRBJ1-6; D not certain. Germline assignment: CDR1 SEHNR and CDR2 FQNEAQ (reference sequence). This CDR3 comprises 14 residues. The V gene lost 8 bases and the J gene lost 7 bases, with 15 bases spanning the gap. CDR3 amino acids: CASYSGNSNSPLHF. Written as DNA, the CDR3 is TGTGCCAGCTACTCGGGAAATTCAAATTCACCCCTCCACTTT.

V and J are TRBV28 and TRBJ1-2; D unresolved. The CDR3 has 12 amino acids. Trimming removed 3 bases from V and 4 bases from J, with 6 bases in between. Germline loops: CDR1 MDHEN, CDR2 SYDVKM. The CDR3 coding sequence is TGTGCCAGCAGTTTTCAGGTCTATGGCTACACCTTC. Protein sequence: CASSFQVYGYTF.

This clone was observed a few times. The rearrangement links TRBV11-2 to TRBJ2-5; 7 positions match TRBD1. Trimming took 2 bases from V and 5 from J; bases not matched to a gene: 8. The germline V gene has CDR1 SGHAT and CDR2 FQNNGV. This CDR3 spans 15 amino acids. CDR3 protein: CASSLTPTGYETQYF. CDR3 in DNA: TGTGCCAGCAGCTTAACCCCGACAGGGTACGAGACCCAGTACTTC.

Turning to this clone: The same CDR3 is also encoded by other DNA sequences in this sample. V usage is TRBV7-9 and J usage is TRBJ2-5, with 12 bases identical to TRBD1. The trim removed 5 bases at V and 4 bases at J, leaving 5 bases unmatched. This CDR3 spans 15 amino acids. Per germline, CDR1 SEHNR and CDR2 FQNEAQ (reference sequence). The CDR3 region has the DNA TGTGCCAGCAGCCACCGGGACAGGGGGCGAGAGACCCAGTACTTC. The encoded protein is CASSHRDRGRETQYF.

The chain uses TRBV10-1 and TRBJ2-2; the D gene is possibly TRBD2 (6 bases). V shed 5 bases and J shed 5 bases, with 21 bases lying between them. The CDR3 loop spans 17 amino acids. Germline V gives CDR1 WNHNN, CDR2 SYGVQD (reference sequence). The CDR3 reads CASSTTQAGVNTGELFF. DNA for the CDR3: TGCGCCAGCAGTACTACACAAGCGGGTGTGAATACCGGGGAGCTGTTTTTT.

The CDR3 is CASRERGSEKLFF. The CDR3 DNA follows: TGTGCCAGCCGAGAAAGGGGGAGTGAAAAACTGTTTTTT. J is TRBJ1-4 and V is TRBV6-1; TRBD1 is a possible D gene (6 bases). From germline, CDR1 is MNHNS and CDR2 SASEGT. The CDR3 has 13 amino acids. Deletions cut 8 bases from V and 7 bases from J, with 14 bases between.

To note about this clone: At one end the junction does not follow the germline gene, possibly because of a read error. The V gene is TRBV5-4, the J gene TRBJ2-7; 7 bases fit TRBD2. Germline V gene lookup returns CDR1 SGHNT and CDR2 YYREEE (reference sequence). This CDR3 has 14 amino acids. Here the CDR3 DNA reads TGTGCCAGCAGCTTAGGTCCCTCGGCTAGCGGTTCAAAATTC. Protein sequence: CASSLGPSASGSKF.

The J gene is TRBJ1-3, the V gene TRBV11-2, with D possibly matching TRBD1 (5 bases). The CDR3 runs to 15 residues. The V gene's germline CDR1 is SGHAT and CDR2 FQNNGV. Trimming took 1 base from V and 0 from J, leaving 7 bases between them. The CDR3: CASSLGGVSGNTIYF. CDR3 DNA sequence: TGTGCCAGCAGCTTAGGGGGGGTCTCTGGAAACACCATATATTTT.

This sequence joins TRBV5-1 and TRBJ2-3; unclear D gene. The V end lost 8 bases, the J end lost 0 bases, and 13 bases lay between the germline ends. CDR1 is SGHRS, CDR2 YFSETQ, per germline. The CDR3 has 14 residues. The DNA for the CDR3 is TGCGCCAGTTACACAGATTCTAGCACAGATACGCAGTATTTT. Protein product: CASYTDSSTDTQYF.

This sequence joins TRBV9 and TRBJ2-2, with 10 bases matching TRBD2. V shed 4 bases and J 4 bases; nucleotides not matched to a gene: 10. The CDR3 has 17 amino acids. Germline CDR1 and CDR2: SGDLS and YYNGEE. The CDR3 DNA follows: TGTGCCAGCAGCCTTAGTAGCGGGGGGCCCGGCACCGGGGAGCTGTTTTTT. It codes for CASSLSSGGPGTGELFF. Using reference TRBV9 and TRBJ2-2 for the parts outside the CDR3, the full variable domain is DSGVTQTPKHLITATGQRVTLRCSPRSGDLSVYWYQQSLDQGLQFLIQYYNGEERAKGNILERFSAQQFPDLHSELNLSSLELGDSALYFCASSLSSGGPGTGELFFGEGSRLTVL.

This chain uses TRBV29-1 with TRBJ2-1; possible D gene TRBD2, 5 bases. Trimming left V 6 bases short and J 9 bases short, with 15 bases between. From germline, CDR1 is SQVTM and CDR2 ANQGSEA. The CDR3 runs to 12 residues. CDR3 DNA sequence: TGCAGCGTCGAATTGGGTGAGGGTGAGCAGTTCTTC. This gives the protein CSVELGEGEQFF.

J is TRBJ2-2 and V is TRBV19; D not certain. The V end lost 7 bases, the J end lost 4 bases, and 16 bases lay between the germline ends. The germline V gene has CDR1 LNHDA and CDR2 SQIVND (reference sequence). The CDR3 extends over 15 amino acids. The CDR3 here is CASTDMPASTGELFF. The CDR3 DNA reads as TGTGCCAGTACCGACATGCCTGCCTCCACCGGGGAGCTGTTTTTT.

The gene calls are TRBV5-1 and TRBJ1-3; tentative D call: TRBD1 (6 bases). The CDR3 consists of 16 residues. Trimming removed 4 bases from V and 0 bases from J, with 14 bases in between. CDR1 and CDR2 from the germline V gene are SGHRS and YFSETQ. The CDR3 nucleotides read TGCGCCAGCAGCCTACGACAGGTGATCTCTGGAAACACCATATATTTT. This codes for CASSLRQVISGNTIYF.

In DNA, the CDR3 is TGTGCCAGCGGTCCCTCAGGGAGGGTCACTGAAGCTTTCTTT. Its protein is CASGPSGRVTEAFF. This rearrangement joins TRBV7-6 to TRBJ1-1; D possibly corresponds to TRBD1 (5 bases). The CDR3 sequence is 14 residues long. The V end was cut by 8 bases, the J end by 4 bases, with 17 bases between. Germline V gene lookup returns CDR1 SGHVS and CDR2 FNYEAQ.

The chain uses TRBV27 and TRBJ1-5, with 11 bases identical to TRBD1. J was trimmed by 3 bases and V by 6 bases; bases with no gene match: 4. Germline CDR1 and CDR2: MNHEY and SMNVEV (reference sequence). This CDR3 region has 15 residues. This chain's CDR3 is CASRPDRGPNQPQHF. CDR3 bases: TGTGCCAGCAGACCGGACAGGGGGCCCAATCAGCCCCAGCATTTT.

This chain connects TRBV5-1 to TRBJ1-6, with 7 bases lining up with TRBD1. This CDR3 has 16 amino acids. Germline V gene data show CDR1 as SGHRS and CDR2 as YFSETQ. V was clipped by 2 bases and J by 10 bases; unmatched bases: 12. The CDR3 sequence is CASSLRQGGSVSPLHF. The CDR3 DNA follows: TGCGCCAGCAGCTTAAGACAGGGTGGAAGCGTGTCACCCCTCCACTTT.

In regard to this clone: Relative to the germline gene, one junction end is altered; a read error may explain this. The chain employs TRBV6-5 and TRBJ1-2; D is undetermined. This CDR3 has 13 residues. The germline CDR1 and CDR2 sequences are MNHEY and SVGAGI. This CDR3 reads CASSYHDTYGYPF. DNA for the CDR3: TGTGCCAGCAGTTACCACGACACGTATGGCTACCCCTTC.

The chain has TRBV9 and TRBJ2-3; 7 bases match TRBD1. The junction had 9 bases not matched to a gene; V was cut back by 4 bases and J by 4 bases. This CDR3 comprises 15 residues. Germline loops: CDR1 SGDLS, CDR2 YYNGEE. Here the CDR3 reads CASSTRGDRADTQYF. The CDR3 coding sequence is TGTGCCAGCAGCACCCGAGGTGACAGGGCAGATACGCAGTATTTT. The variable domain in full, completed from reference TRBV9 and TRBJ2-3, reads DSGVTQTPKHLITATGQRVTLRCSPRSGDLSVYWYQQSLDQGLQFLIQYYNGEERAKGNILERFSAQQFPDLHSELNLSSLELGDSALYFCASSTRGDRADTQYFGPGTRLTVL.

The genes are TRBV27 and TRBJ1-2; 10 bases fit TRBD1. This CDR3 has 14 residues. The trim removed 6 bases at V and 2 bases at J, leaving 3 bases unmatched. The germline gives CDR1 MNHEY, CDR2 SMNVEV (reference sequence). The CDR3 sequence: CASRSTGGNYGYTF. The CDR3 region has the DNA TGTGCCAGCAGATCGACAGGGGGCAACTATGGCTACACCTTC.

The V gene is TRBV14, the J gene TRBJ1-2; D remains ambiguous. Per germline, CDR1 SGHDN and CDR2 FVKESK. This CDR3 has 13 amino acids. V lost 0 bases to trimming and J lost 5 bases, with 7 bases between them. The CDR3 bases are TGTGCCAGCAGCCAAGACCTAAAATATGGCTACACCTTC. Its translation: CASSQDLKYGYTF.